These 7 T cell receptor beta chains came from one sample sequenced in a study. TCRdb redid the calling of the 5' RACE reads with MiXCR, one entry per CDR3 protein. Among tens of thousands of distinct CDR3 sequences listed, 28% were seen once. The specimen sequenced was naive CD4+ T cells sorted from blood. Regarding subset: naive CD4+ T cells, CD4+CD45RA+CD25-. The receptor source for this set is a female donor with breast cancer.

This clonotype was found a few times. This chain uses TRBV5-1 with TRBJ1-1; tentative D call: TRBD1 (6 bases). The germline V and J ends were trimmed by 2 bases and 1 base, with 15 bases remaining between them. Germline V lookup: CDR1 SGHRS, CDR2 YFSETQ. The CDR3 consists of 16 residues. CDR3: CASSFFGGAKNTEAFF. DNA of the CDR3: TGCGCCAGCAGCTTCTTCGGGGGGGCTAAGAACACTGAAGCTTTCTTT.

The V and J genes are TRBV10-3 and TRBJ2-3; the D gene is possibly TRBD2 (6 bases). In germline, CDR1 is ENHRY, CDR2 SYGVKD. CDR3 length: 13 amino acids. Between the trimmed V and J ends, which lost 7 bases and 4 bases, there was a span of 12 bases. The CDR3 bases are TGTGCCATCAAGGAGGAGGGGCCAGATACGCAGTATTTT. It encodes CAIKEEGPDTQYF.

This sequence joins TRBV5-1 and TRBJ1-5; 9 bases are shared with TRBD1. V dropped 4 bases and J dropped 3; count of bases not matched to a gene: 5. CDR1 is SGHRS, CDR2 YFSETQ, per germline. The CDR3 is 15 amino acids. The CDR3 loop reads CASSEQGAINQPQHF. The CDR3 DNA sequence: TGCGCCAGCAGCGAACAGGGGGCCATCAATCAGCCCCAGCATTTT.

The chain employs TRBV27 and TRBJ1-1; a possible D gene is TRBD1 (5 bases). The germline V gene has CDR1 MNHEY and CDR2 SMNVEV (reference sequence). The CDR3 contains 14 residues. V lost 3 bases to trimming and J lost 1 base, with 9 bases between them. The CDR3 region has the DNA TGTGCCAGCAGTTTTATAGGGGAGAACACTGAAGCTTTCTTT. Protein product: CASSFIGENTEAFF.

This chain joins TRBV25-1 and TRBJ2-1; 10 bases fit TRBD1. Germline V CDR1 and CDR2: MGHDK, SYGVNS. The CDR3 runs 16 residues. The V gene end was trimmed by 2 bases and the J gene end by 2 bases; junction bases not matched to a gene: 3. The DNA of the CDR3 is TGTGCCAGCAGTGAAACCGGGACAGGGGCCTACAATGAGCAGTTCTTC. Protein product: CASSETGTGAYNEQFF.

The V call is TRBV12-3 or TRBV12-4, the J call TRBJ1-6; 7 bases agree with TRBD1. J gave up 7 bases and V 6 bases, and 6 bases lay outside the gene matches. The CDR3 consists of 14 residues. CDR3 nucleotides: TGTGCCAGCAGGCGACAGGGTTGGAATTCACCCCTCCACTTT. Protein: CASRRQGWNSPLHF.

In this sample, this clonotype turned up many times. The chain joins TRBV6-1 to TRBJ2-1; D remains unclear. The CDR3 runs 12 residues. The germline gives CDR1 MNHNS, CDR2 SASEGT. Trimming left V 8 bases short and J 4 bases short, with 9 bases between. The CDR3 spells CASSALYNEQFF. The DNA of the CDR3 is TGTGCCAGCTCCGCCTTGTACAATGAGCAGTTCTTC.